This T cell receptor (beta chain) was found in a study of beta chain features in type 1 diabetes. A single heparinised draw of around 110 mL on average was taken per donor. Sorting with CD45RO/CCR7/CD25/CD127/CD95/CD27 yielded naive, central memory, regulatory and stem-like memory CD4+ cells. The whole isolated RNA underwent reverse transcription, so sequencing captured expressed TCRB transcripts. Some clones are missing from TCRdb's copy, which holds only in-frame ones; the method was immunoSEQ multiplex PCR. Among 900,000 or so clones listed, 17% were seen once. Remarks on this clone: Its antigen is not known.

Whole-study results and caveats: Insertions were fewer and deletions more numerous at VDJ junctions in type 1 diabetes patients.

Between the trimmed V and J ends, which lost 8 bases and 5 bases, there was a span of 12 bases. Germline CDR1 and CDR2: MNHNS and SASEGT. There are 12 residues in the CDR3. The receptor comes from a woman aged 18 to 35 in good health. The sequenced sample was naive CD4+ T cells from blood. The rearrangement uses TRBV6-1 and TRBJ2-5; D is ambiguous. The CDR3 DNA sequence: TGTGCCAGCGCTGGGATGTGGGAGACCCAGTACTTC. It translates to CASAGMWETQYF.